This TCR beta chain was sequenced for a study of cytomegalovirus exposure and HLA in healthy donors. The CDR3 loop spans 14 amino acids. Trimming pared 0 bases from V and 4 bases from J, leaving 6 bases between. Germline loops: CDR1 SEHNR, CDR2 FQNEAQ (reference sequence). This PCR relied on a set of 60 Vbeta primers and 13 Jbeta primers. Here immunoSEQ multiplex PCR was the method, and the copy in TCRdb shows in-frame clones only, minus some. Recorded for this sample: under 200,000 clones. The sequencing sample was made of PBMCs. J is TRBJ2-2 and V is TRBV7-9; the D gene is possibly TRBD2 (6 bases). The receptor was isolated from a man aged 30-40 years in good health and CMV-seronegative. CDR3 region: CASSLAGGTGELFF. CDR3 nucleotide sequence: TGTGCCAGCAGCTTAGCGGGGGGCACCGGGGAGCTGTTTTTT.